This T cell receptor (beta chain) was identified in a study of persistence of HIV-infected CD4 T cells. This nonspecific control used anti-CD3/anti-CD28 bead stimulation of CD4+ T cells. Sorting of responding CD4+ T cells relied on upregulated CD40 ligand together with CD69. As regards this clone: Its antigen is currently unknown.

Sequencing used immunoSEQ version 4 in survey mode. Produced via immunoSEQ multiplex PCR; TCRdb's table is partial and in-frame only. The table lists 35,000 to 45,000 clones, approximately 86% of them singletons. This receptor was identified in an adult man with HIV who was CMV-seropositive. The sample consisted of CD4+ T cells sorted from PBMCs after approximately 20-hour stimulation, taken from a patient who received antiretroviral therapy.

CDR3: CASSSTGGAAKNIQYF. The CDR3 DNA follows: TGCGCCAGCAGCTCCACAGGGGGCGCAGCCAAAAACATTCAGTACTTC. The rearrangement links TRBV5-1 to TRBJ2-4; 9 bases map to TRBD1. V lost 3 bases to trimming and J lost 0 bases; unmatched junction nucleotides: 4. The CDR3 consists of 16 residues. Looked up from germline, CDR1 is SGHRS and CDR2 is YFSETQ.